The present entry profiles one TCR beta chain with its context. TCRdb processed the RACE reads anew with MiXCR; each CDR3 protein has one entry. The sample holds roughly 38,000 distinct CDR3 sequences; 8% to 9.5% are singletons and the top ten take 20% to 30%. Trimming removed 5 bases from V and 10 bases from J, with 14 bases in between. The CDR3 has 12 amino acids. Germline CDR1 is MDHEN and CDR2 is SYDVKM. These data belong to a study of human T cells and chemical hapten exposure. Time point here: patch test 3, about 24 weeks after DPC sensitization. Treatment: therapeutic diphenylcyclopropenone sensitization with weekly scalp DPC. Extraction yielded total RNA from whole blood (unfractionated).

Sequenced material: whole blood, taken in connection with sensitization to the hapten diphenylcyclopropenone (DPC). V gene TRBV28 combines with J gene TRBJ1-1; weak D call: TRBD1 (6 bases). This receptor was taken from a man in his fifties with alopecia areata. Some clones in this sample may be carry-over from other donors' samples. The CDR3 DNA sequence: TGTGCCAGCAGTATTCTACAGGGTCGAGCTTTCTTT. It yields the protein CASSILQGRAFF.